This T cell receptor beta chain emerged from a study of T-cell reconstitution after alpha-beta-depleted transplantation in children. Study results and caveats: Expanded clones from the graft, numbering several hundred, reportedly supplied alpha-beta T cells about two months after transplant. At day 60, the high TCRbeta diversity found in some patients originated from recipient T cells and thymic progenitors that had survived. Hyperexpanded clones declined; after one year, newly produced T cells mostly supplied diversity.

Unique molecular identifiers were incorporated when the TCRbeta library was constructed. Via MiXCR, TCRdb re-called the PCR reads, giving one row per CDR3 protein. The table lists 670,000 or so distinct CDR3 sequences, less than 15% of them singletons. This clonotype was picked up many times. Its antigen is unidentified. Unmatched junction bases numbered 3, after V lost 8 bases and J lost 3 bases. The length of the CDR3 is 13 residues. The TCR was taken from a girl aged 2-10 years with congenital amegakaryocytic thrombocytopenia, due to receive a stem cell transplant. The chain employs TRBV12-3 or TRBV12-4 and TRBJ2-2; TRBD2 matches at 7 bases. Sequenced here: PBMCs, sampled before TCRalphabeta/CD19-depleted stem cell transplant. The CDR3 loop reads CASLADYTGELFF. In nucleotides, the CDR3 is TGTGCCAGCCTAGCGGATTACACCGGGGAGCTGTTTTTT.